One and the same sample provided the 17 T cell receptor beta chains below, sequenced in a study of cytomegalovirus exposure and HLA in healthy donors. PCR involved 60 Vbeta and 13 Jbeta primers. TCRdb's table, derived via immunoSEQ multiplex PCR, lists solely in-frame clones and lacks some. This sample carries 90,000 or so clones, roughly four fifths of them seen once, and the ten largest clones take approximately 3.6%. The sample taken for sequencing was PBMCs. Receptors originate from a young man in good health and CMV-seropositive.

This chain connects TRBV5-4 to TRBJ2-5, with D tentatively TRBD1 (5 bases). Germline V gene lookup returns CDR1 SGHNT and CDR2 YYREEE (reference sequence). Between the trimmed V and J ends, which lost 4 bases and 5 bases, there was a span of 15 bases. The CDR3 is 14 amino acids. This CDR3 is CASSTGLVRETQYF. CDR3 in DNA: TGTGCCAGCAGCACAGGTCTGGTCCGGGAGACCCAGTACTTC.

The V call is TRBV7-2, the J call TRBJ1-4; D ambiguous. V lost 5 bases and J 7 bases, leaving 20 bases between the germline ends. Germline V lookup: CDR1 SGHTA, CDR2 FQGNSA. There are 16 residues in the CDR3. The CDR3 loop reads CASSVGPGGGSEKLFF. CDR3 in DNA: TGTGCCAGCAGCGTAGGTCCCGGAGGAGGTAGTGAAAAACTGTTTTTT.

The V gene is TRBV7-2, the J gene TRBJ2-7; no clear D gene. This CDR3 has 15 amino acids. From germline, CDR1 is SGHTA and CDR2 FQGNSA. Trimming shortened V by 0 bases and J by 3 bases, and 12 bases separated the two germline ends. The CDR3 nucleotides read TGTGCCAGCAGCTTAGCGCAGAACAGTTTCTACGAGCAGTACTTC. It specifies CASSLAQNSFYEQYF. Variable domain in full (rest from reference TRBV7-2 and TRBJ2-7): GAGVSQSPSNKVTEKGKDVELRCDPISGHTALYWYRQSLGQGLEFLIYFQGNSAPDKSGLPSDRFSAERTGGSVSTLTIQRTQQEDSAVYLCASSLAQNSFYEQYFGPGTRLTVT.

J is TRBJ2-1 and V is TRBV29-1, with 8 bases aligning to TRBD1. The junction had 17 bases not matched to a gene; V was cut back by 5 bases and J by 11 bases. The CDR3 spans 15 residues. CDR1 is SQVTM, CDR2 ANQGSEA, per germline. CDR3 coding DNA: TGCAGCGTTCTTCGCCTCGGGACAGGATATTTGAAGCAGTTCTTC. This codes for CSVLRLGTGYLKQFF.

The chain has TRBV5-6 and TRBJ2-3; 11 bases line up with TRBD2. Germline-derived CDR1 and CDR2 are SGHDT and YYEEEE. The CDR3 consists of 15 residues. V trimming: 3 bases; J trimming: 4 bases; junction bases outside the gene matches: 4. This CDR3 reads CASSYSGRGADTQYF. The DNA of the CDR3 is TGTGCCAGCAGCTATAGCGGGAGGGGGGCAGATACGCAGTATTTT.

This chain links TRBV29-1 with TRBJ2-4, with TRBD1 matching over 7 bases. The CDR3 contains 12 residues. With 3 bases clipped from V and 13 bases from J, the junction kept 9 bases outside the gene matches. The V gene's germline CDR1 is SQVTM and CDR2 ANQGSEA. This CDR3 reads CSVDSATGAQYF. The CDR3 DNA reads as TGCAGCGTTGATTCAGCCACAGGGGCGCAGTACTTC. Combining the CDR3 with reference TRBV29-1 and TRBJ2-4 gives the whole variable domain SAVISQKPSRDICQRGTSLTIQCQVDSQVTMMFWYRQQPGQSLTLIATANQGSEATYESGFVIDKFPISRPNLTFSTLTVSNMSPEDSSIYLCSVDSATGAQYFGAGTRLSVL.

V gene TRBV27 combines with J gene TRBJ2-5; 12 nucleotides agree with TRBD1. The ends lost 0 bases at V and 4 bases at J; junction bases unmatched: 6. Germline values: CDR1 MNHEY, CDR2 SMNVEV (reference sequence). This CDR3 spans 17 amino acids. CDR3 in amino acids: CASSLSRDRGLRETQYF. For the CDR3, the DNA is TGTGCCAGCAGTTTATCCCGGGACAGGGGGCTGCGAGAGACCCAGTACTTC.

The chain couples TRBV28 to TRBJ1-4; 7 bases are shared with TRBD1. The length of the CDR3 is 16 residues. J was trimmed by 8 bases and V by 3 bases; bases with no gene match: 12. Germline V gene lookup returns CDR1 MDHEN and CDR2 SYDVKM. This chain's CDR3 is CASSFDRARGPEKLFF. As DNA, the CDR3 is TGTGCCAGCAGTTTCGACAGGGCCCGAGGACCGGAAAAACTGTTTTTT.

The V and J genes are TRBV4-2 and TRBJ1-4; possibly TRBD1 for D (6 bases). This CDR3 is built from 16 residues. Germline V gene lookup returns CDR1 LGHNA and CDR2 YNFKEQ. V shed 0 bases and J shed 8 bases, with 16 bases lying between them. CDR3 sequence (DNA): TGTGCCAGCAGCCAAGAGGTGGCAGGGGATCGCGAAAAACTGTTTTTT. Translated: CASSQEVAGDREKLFF.

V gene TRBV27 combines with J gene TRBJ2-5; 13 nucleotides line up with TRBD2. Losses at the gene ends were 6 bases for V and 7 bases for J; bases not matched to a gene: 8. The CDR3 sequence is 15 residues long. In germline, CDR1 is MNHEY, CDR2 SMNVEV (reference sequence). The CDR3 region has the DNA TGTGCCAGCAGAGAGGGACTAGCGGGATTGGGGACCCAGTACTTC. It translates to CASREGLAGLGTQYF.

The chain recombines TRBV2 with TRBJ2-2, with D possibly matching TRBD2 (5 bases). This CDR3 contains 18 residues. Looked up from germline, CDR1 is SNHLY and CDR2 is FYNNEI. Trimming pared 6 bases from V and 4 bases from J, leaving 24 bases between. The CDR3 loop reads CASRAFRFGQDSTGELFF. The CDR3 nucleotides read TGTGCCAGCAGGGCATTTAGGTTCGGGCAGGACTCCACCGGGGAGCTGTTTTTT.

Of note for this clone: One end of the junction does not line up with germline, which may come from a read error. This rearrangement joins TRBV7-4 to TRBJ2-7; no firm D call. CDR3 length: 17 amino acids. Germline loops: CDR1 SGHVT, CDR2 SQSDAQ. The CDR3 DNA is TGTGCCAGCAGCTTTGGGTGGCGACGAGGCTTCCCCTACGGGCAGTACTTC. This sequence encodes CASSFGWRRGFPYGQYF.

CDR3 protein: CASSVGNGQGSSGANVLTF. The CDR3 DNA follows: TGTGCCAGCAGCGTAGGAAATGGACAGGGAAGTTCTGGGGCCAACGTCCTGACTTTC. This chain uses TRBV9 with TRBJ2-6; 8 bases map to TRBD1. The CDR3 runs 19 residues. Trimming took 0 bases from V and 1 from J; bases not matched to a gene: 9. CDR1 SGDLS and CDR2 YYNGEE come from the germline V gene.

Only one count was recorded for this clone. In nucleotides, the CDR3 is TGTGCCAGCACCCTTCCTGTCTCTGGAAACACCATATATTTT. It is translated as CASTLPVSGNTIYF. The chain carries TRBV7-2 and TRBJ1-3; D ambiguous. The CDR3 loop spans 14 amino acids. V was cut by 7 bases and J by 0 bases, with 10 bases left in between. CDR1 SGHTA and CDR2 FQGNSA come from the germline V gene.

This clone was counted between two and nine times. The rearrangement joins TRBV13 to TRBJ1-5; no clear D. The germline V gene has CDR1 PRHDT and CDR2 FYEKMQ (reference sequence). There are 12 residues in the CDR3. Trimming removed 3 bases at V and 3 bases at J, with 3 bases between. Here the CDR3 DNA reads TGTGCCAGCAGCTTCGTCAATCAGCCCCAGCATTTT. It is translated as CASSFVNQPQHF.

This clone was recorded a few times. The gene calls are TRBV10-3 and TRBJ1-5; 7 bases agree with TRBD1. This CDR3 spans 15 amino acids. Losses at the gene ends were 7 bases for V and 3 bases for J; bases not matched to a gene: 9. Germline CDR1 reads ENHRY; CDR2 reads SYGVKD. DNA for the CDR3: TGTGCCATCATGGCCACAGGGGCGAACAATCAGCCCCAGCATTTT. Translated, it gives CAIMATGANNQPQHF.

The J gene is TRBJ2-1, the V gene TRBV30, with 8 bases fitting TRBD2. The CDR3 is 16 residues long. Germline CDR1 reads GTSNPN; CDR2 reads SVGIG (reference sequence). Unmatched junction bases numbered 9, after V lost 5 bases and J lost 0 bases. The DNA of the CDR3 is TGTGCCTGGGTAAGGACTAGCCGTAGCTCCTACAATGAGCAGTTCTTC. Residues: CAWVRTSRSSYNEQFF.